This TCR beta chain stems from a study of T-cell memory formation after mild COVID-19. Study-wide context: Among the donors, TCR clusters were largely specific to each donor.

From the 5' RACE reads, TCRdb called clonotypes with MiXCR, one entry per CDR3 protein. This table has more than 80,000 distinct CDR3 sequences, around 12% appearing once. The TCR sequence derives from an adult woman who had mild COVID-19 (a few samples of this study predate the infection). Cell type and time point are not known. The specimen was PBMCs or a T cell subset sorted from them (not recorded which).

CDR3 loop: CSARGDFSYNEQFF. In nucleotides, the CDR3 is TGCAGTGCTAGAGGGGACTTCTCCTACAATGAGCAGTTCTTC. This chain uses TRBV20-1 with TRBJ2-1, with TRBD2 as a possible D gene (6 bases). The CDR3 length is 14 residues. Per the germline V gene, CDR1 is DFQATT and CDR2 is SNEGSKA (reference sequence). Trimming removed 1 base at V and 0 bases at J, with 7 bases between.